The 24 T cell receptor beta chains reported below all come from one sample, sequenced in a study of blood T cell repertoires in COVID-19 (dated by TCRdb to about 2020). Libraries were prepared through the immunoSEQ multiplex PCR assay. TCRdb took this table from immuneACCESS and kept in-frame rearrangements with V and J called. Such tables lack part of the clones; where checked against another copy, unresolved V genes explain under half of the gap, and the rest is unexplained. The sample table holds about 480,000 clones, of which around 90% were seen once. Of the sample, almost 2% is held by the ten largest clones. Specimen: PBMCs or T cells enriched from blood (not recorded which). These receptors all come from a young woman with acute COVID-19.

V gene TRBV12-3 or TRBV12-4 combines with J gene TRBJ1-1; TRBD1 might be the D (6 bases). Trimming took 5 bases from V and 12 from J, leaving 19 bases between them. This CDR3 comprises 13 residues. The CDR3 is CASSPPFDRLSFF. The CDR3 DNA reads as TGTGCCAGCAGTCCGCCCTTTGACAGGTTGTCTTTCTTT.

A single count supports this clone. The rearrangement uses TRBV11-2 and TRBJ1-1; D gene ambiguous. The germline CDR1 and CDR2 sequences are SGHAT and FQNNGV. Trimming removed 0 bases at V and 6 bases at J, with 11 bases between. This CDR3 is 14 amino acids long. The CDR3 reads CASSLEWTGPEAFF. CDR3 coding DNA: TGTGCCAGCAGCTTAGAATGGACTGGGCCTGAAGCTTTCTTT. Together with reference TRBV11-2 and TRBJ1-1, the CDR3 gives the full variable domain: EAGVAQSPRYKIIEKRQSVAFWCNPISGHATLYWYQQILGQGPKLLIQFQNNGVVDDSQLPKDRFSAERLKGVDSTLKIQPAKLEDSAVYLCASSLEWTGPEAFFGQGTRLTVV.

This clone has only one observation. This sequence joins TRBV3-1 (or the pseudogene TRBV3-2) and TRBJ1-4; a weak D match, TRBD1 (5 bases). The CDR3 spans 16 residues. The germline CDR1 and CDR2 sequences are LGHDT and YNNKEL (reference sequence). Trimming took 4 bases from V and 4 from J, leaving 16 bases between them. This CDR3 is CASSLIKGLDNEKLFF. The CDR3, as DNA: TGTGCCAGCAGCCTAATAAAGGGGCTCGATAATGAAAAACTGTTTTTT.

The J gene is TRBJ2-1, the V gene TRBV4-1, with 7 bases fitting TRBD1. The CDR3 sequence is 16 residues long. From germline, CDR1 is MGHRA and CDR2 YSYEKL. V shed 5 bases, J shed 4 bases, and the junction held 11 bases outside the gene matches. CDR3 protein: CASSIPTGINYNEQFF. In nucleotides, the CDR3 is TGCGCCAGCAGCATCCCGACAGGGATAAATTACAATGAGCAGTTCTTC.

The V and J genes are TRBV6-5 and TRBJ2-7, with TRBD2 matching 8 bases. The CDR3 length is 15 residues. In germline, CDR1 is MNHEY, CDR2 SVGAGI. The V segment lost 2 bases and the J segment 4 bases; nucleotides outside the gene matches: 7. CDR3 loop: CASSYTSGLKYEQYF. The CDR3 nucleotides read TGTGCCAGCAGTTACACTAGCGGACTAAAGTACGAGCAGTACTTC.

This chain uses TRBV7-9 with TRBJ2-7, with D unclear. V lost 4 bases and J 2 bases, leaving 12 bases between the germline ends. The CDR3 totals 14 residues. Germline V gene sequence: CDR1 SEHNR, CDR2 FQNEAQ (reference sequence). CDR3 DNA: TGTGCCAGCAGCTCCTACAGCTTTCCCTACGAGCAGTACTTC. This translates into CASSSYSFPYEQYF.

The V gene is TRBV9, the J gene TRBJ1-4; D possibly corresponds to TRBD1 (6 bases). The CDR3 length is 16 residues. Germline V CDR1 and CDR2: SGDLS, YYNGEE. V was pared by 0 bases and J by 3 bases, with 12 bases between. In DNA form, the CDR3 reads TGTGCCAGCAGCGTAGGTGTAGGGGGAGCTAATGAAAAACTGTTTTTT. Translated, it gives CASSVGVGGANEKLFF.

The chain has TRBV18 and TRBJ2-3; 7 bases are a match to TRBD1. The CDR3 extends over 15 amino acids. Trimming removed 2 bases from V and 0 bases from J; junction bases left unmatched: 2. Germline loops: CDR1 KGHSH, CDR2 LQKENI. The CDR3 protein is CASSPGDSSTDTQYF. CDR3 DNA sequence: TGTGCCAGCTCACCAGGGGACAGTAGCACAGATACGCAGTATTTT. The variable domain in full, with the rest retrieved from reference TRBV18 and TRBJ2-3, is NAGVMQNPRHLVRRRGQEARLRCSPMKGHSHVYWYRQLPEEGLKFMVYLQKENIIDESGMPKERFSAEFPKEGPSILRIQQVVRGDSAAYFCASSPGDSSTDTQYFGPGTRLTVL.

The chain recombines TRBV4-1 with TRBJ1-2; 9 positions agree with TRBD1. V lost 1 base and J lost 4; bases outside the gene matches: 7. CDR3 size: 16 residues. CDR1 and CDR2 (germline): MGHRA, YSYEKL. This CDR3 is CASSQVQTGGGYGYTF. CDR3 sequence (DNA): TGCGCCAGCAGCCAAGTCCAAACAGGGGGCGGCTATGGCTACACCTTC.

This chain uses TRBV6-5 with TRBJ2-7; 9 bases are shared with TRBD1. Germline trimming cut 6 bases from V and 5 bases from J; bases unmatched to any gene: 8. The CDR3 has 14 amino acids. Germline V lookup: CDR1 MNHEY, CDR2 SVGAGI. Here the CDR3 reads CASRREQGAHEQYF. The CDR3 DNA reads TGTGCCAGCAGACGAGAACAGGGGGCCCACGAGCAGTACTTC.

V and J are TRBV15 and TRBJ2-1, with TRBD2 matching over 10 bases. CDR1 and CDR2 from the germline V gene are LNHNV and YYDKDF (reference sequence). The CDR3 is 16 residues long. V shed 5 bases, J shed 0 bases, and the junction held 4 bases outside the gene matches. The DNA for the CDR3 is TGTGCCACCAGCCCGAGCGGGGGGGGCTCCTACAATGAGCAGTTCTTC. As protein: CATSPSGGGSYNEQFF.

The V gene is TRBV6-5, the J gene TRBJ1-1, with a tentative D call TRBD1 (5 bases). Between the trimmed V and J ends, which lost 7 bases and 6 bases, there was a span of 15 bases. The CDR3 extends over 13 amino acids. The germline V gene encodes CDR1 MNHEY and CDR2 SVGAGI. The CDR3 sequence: CASIITGSSEAFF. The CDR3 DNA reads TGTGCCAGCATTATTACAGGTTCCTCTGAAGCTTTCTTT.

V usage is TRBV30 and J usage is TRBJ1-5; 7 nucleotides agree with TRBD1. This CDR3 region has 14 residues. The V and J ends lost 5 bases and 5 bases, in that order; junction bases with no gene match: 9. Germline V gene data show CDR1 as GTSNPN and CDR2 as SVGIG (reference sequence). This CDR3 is CAWQQGLRDQPQHF. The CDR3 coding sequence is TGTGCCTGGCAACAGGGGCTCCGGGATCAGCCCCAGCATTTT.

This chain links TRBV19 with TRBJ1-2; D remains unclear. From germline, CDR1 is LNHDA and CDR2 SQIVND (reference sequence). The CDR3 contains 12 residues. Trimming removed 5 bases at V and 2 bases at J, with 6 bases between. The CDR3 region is CASSARNYGYTF. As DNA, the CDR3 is TGTGCCAGTAGTGCCCGGAACTATGGCTACACCTTC.

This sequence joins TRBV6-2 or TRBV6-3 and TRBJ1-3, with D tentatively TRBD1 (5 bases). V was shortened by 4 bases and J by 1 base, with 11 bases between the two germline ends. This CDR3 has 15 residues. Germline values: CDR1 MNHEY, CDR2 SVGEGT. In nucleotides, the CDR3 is TGTGCCAGCAGTTTGTGGGACTCTTCTGGAAACACCATATATTTT. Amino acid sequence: CASSLWDSSGNTIYF.

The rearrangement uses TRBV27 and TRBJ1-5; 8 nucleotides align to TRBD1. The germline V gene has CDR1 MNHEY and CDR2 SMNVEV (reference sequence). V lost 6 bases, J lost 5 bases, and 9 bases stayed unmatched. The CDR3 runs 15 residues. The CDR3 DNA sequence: TGTGCCAGCAGGACGACAGGGGTGTTGGATCAGCCCCAGCATTTT. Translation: CASRTTGVLDQPQHF.

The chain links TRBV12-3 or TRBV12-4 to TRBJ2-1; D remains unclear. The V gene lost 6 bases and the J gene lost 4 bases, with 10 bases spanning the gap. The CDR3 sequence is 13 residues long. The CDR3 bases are TGTGCCAGCAGACCTCAAGCTTACAATGAGCAGTTCTTC. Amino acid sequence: CASRPQAYNEQFF.

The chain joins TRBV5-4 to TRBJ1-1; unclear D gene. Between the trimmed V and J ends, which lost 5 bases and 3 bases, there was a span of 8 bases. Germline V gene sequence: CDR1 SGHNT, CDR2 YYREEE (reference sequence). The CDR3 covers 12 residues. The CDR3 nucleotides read TGTGCCAGCAGTCGAACTTACACTGAAGCTTTCTTT. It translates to CASSRTYTEAFF.

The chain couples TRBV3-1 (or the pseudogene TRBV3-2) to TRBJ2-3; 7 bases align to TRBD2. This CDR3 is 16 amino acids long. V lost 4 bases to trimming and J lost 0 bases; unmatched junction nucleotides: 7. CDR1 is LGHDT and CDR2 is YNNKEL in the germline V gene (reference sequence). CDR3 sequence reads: CASSPLAAMSTDTQYF. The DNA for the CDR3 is TGTGCCAGCAGCCCTCTAGCGGCGATGAGCACAGATACGCAGTATTTT.

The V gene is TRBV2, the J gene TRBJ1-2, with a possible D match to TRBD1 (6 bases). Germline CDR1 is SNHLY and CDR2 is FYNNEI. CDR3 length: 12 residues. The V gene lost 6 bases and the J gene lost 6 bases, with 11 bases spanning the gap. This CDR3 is CASREAGDGYTF. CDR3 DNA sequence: TGTGCCAGCAGGGAGGCAGGGGATGGCTACACCTTC.

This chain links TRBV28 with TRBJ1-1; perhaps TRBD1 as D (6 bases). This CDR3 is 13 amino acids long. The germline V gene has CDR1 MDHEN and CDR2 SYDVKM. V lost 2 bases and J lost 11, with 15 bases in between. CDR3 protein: CASSLPGQEVAFF. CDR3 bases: TGTGCCAGCAGTTTACCGGGACAAGAGGTGGCTTTCTTT. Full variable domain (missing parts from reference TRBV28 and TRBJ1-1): DVKVTQSSRYLVKRTGEKVFLECVQDMDHENMFWYRQDPGLGLRLIYFSYDVKMKEKGDIPEGYSVSREKKERFSLILESASTNQTSMYLCASSLPGQEVAFFGQGTRLTVV.

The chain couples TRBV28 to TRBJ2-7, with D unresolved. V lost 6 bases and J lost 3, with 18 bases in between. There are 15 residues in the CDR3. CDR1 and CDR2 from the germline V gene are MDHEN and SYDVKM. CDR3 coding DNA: TGTGCCAGCAGGCCCCCCCTCAGTAGCATCTACGAGCAGTACTTC. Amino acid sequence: CASRPPLSSIYEQYF.

The CDR3 DNA follows: TGCGCCAGCAGCCTACGACAGGGGCGAATCACCGGGGAGCTGTTTTTT. The encoded protein is CASSLRQGRITGELFF. The rearrangement joins TRBV5-1 to TRBJ2-2, with 8 bases matching TRBD1. The CDR3 spans 16 residues. Germline CDR1 reads SGHRS; CDR2 reads YFSETQ. J was trimmed by 4 bases and V by 4 bases; bases with no gene match: 9.

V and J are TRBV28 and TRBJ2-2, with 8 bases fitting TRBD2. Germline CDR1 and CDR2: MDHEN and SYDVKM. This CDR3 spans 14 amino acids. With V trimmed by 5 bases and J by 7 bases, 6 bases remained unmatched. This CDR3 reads CASSTGGQGGELFF. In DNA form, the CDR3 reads TGTGCCAGCAGTACGGGGGGGCAAGGCGGGGAGCTGTTTTTT.